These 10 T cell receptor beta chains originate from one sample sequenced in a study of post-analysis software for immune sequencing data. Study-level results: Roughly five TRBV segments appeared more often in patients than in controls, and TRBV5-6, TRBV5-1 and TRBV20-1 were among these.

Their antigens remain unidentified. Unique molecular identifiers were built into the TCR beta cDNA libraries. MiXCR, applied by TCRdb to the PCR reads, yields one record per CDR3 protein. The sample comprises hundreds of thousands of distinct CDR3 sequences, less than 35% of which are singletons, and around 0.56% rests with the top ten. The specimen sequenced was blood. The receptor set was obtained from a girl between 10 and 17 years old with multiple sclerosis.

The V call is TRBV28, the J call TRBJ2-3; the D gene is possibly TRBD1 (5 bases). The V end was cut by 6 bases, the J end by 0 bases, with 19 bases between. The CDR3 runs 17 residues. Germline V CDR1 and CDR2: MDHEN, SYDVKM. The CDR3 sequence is CASSHSIQVTSTDTQYF. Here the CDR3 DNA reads TGTGCCAGCAGCCATTCGATACAGGTAACCAGCACAGATACGCAGTATTTT.

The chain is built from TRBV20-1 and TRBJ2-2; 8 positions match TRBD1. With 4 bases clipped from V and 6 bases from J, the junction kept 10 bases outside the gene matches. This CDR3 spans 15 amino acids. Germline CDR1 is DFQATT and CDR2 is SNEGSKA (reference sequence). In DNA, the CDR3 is TGCAGTGCTAACGGACAGGGCGGAATACCCGGGGAGCTGTTTTTT. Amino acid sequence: CSANGQGGIPGELFF.

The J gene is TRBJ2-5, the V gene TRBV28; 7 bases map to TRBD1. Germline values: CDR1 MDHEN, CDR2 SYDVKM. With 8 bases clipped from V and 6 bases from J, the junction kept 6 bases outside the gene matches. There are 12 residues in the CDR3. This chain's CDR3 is CASQTGEKTQYF. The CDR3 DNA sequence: TGTGCCAGCCAAACAGGGGAGAAGACCCAGTACTTC.

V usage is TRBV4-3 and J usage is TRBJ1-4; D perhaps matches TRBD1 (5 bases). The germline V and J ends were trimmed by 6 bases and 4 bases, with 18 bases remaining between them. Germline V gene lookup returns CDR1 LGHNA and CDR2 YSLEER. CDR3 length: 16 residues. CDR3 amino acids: CASRLGVGRGNEKLFF. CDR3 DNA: TGCGCCAGCAGACTAGGGGTAGGGCGAGGTAATGAAAAACTGTTTTTT.

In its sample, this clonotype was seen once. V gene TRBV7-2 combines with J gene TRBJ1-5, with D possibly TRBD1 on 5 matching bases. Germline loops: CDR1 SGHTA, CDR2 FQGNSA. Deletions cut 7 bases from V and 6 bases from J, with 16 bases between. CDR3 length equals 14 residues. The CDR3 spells CASTEGRVPQPQHF. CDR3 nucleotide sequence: TGTGCCAGCACCGAGGGGAGGGTCCCTCAGCCCCAGCATTTT. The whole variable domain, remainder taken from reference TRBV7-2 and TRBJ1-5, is GAGVSQSPSNKVTEKGKDVELRCDPISGHTALYWYRQSLGQGLEFLIYFQGNSAPDKSGLPSDRFSAERTGGSVSTLTIQRTQQEDSAVYLCASTEGRVPQPQHFGDGTRLSIL.

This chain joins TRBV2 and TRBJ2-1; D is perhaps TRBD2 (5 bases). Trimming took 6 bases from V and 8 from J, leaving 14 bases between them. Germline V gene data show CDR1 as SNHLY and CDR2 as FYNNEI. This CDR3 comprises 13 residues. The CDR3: CASRTGSGDEQFF. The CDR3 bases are TGTGCCAGCAGGACGGGGAGTGGCGATGAGCAGTTCTTC.

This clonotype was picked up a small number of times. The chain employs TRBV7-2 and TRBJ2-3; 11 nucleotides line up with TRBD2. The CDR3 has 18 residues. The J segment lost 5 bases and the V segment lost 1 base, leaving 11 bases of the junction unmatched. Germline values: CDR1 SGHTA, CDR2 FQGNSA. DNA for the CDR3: TGTGCCAGCAGCTTAGGAATAGCGGGAGGGCATGGTATAGATACGCAGTATTTT. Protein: CASSLGIAGGHGIDTQYF. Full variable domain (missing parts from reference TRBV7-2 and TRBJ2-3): GAGVSQSPSNKVTEKGKDVELRCDPISGHTALYWYRQSLGQGLEFLIYFQGNSAPDKSGLPSDRFSAERTGGSVSTLTIQRTQQEDSAVYLCASSLGIAGGHGIDTQYFGPGTRLTVL.

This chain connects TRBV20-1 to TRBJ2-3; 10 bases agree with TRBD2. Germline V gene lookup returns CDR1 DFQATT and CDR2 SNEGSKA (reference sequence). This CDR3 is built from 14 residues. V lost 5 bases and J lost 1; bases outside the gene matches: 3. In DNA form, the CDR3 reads TGCAGTGCTCGGGGGACTAGCGGCACAGATACGCAGTATTTT. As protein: CSARGTSGTDTQYF.

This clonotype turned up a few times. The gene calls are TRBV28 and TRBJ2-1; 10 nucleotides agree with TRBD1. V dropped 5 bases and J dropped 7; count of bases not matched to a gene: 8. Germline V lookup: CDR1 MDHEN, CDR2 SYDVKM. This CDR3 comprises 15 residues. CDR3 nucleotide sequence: TGTGCCAGCAGTCCTCTCGGGGACAGGGGAAATGAGCAGTTCTTC. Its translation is CASSPLGDRGNEQFF.

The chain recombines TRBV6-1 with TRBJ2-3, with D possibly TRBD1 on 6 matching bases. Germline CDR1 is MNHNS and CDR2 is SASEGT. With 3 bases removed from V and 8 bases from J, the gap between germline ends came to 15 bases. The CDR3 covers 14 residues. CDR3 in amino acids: CASSDLRGSGTQYF. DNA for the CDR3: TGTGCCAGCAGTGACCTCAGGGGATCGGGTACGCAGTATTTT.